These T cell receptor beta chains were read from a single sample in a study of shared clonotypes between healthy human individuals. Only in-frame clones appear in the TCRdb table, and some are missing; sequencing was by immunoSEQ multiplex PCR. The sample contains about 2.3 million clones, 85% to 95% of which appear only once. Source material: naive CD4+ T cells from PBMCs. The source of these receptors is a man younger than 30 in good health. Some clones in this sample may be carry-over from other donors' samples. The CDR3 runs from the conserved cysteine through the conserved F or W. D genes are given only for firm matches. Size values are once, few and many counts, or a class for expanded clones, and some rows have none.

clone size | D gene | J gene | V gene | CDR3 DNA | CDR3 protein
- | TRBD1 | TRBJ2-7 | TRBV7-3 | TGTGCCAGCAGTGACCCGGGACAGGGGATTTACGAGCAGTACTTC | CASSDPGQGIYEQYF
- | - | TRBJ1-1 | TRBV2 | TGTGCCAGCAGTGAAGTATCAGGCGGTGAAGCTTTCTTT | CASSEVSGGEAFF
- | - | TRBJ2-6 | TRBV18 | TGTGCCAGCTCTCTCCAGAGCTCTGGGGCCAACGTCCTGACTTTC | CASSLQSSGANVLTF
few | - | TRBJ1-1 | TRBV30 | TGTGCCTGGAGTGTACAGAGGAACACTGAAGCTTTCTTT | CAWSVQRNTEAFF
- | TRBD1 | TRBJ2-5 | TRBV5-8 | TGTGCCAGCAGCACCGGGACAGGTCTCCAAGAGACCCAGTACTTC | CASSTGTGLQETQYF
- | TRBD1 | TRBJ2-5 | TRBV9 | TGTGCCAGCAGCGAGAGACAGGGGGGAGGAGAGACCCAGTACTTC | CASSERQGGGETQYF
- | - | TRBJ2-2 | TRBV7-9 | TGTGCCAGCAGCTTGGCTAGAACGAACACCGGGGAGCTGTTTTTT | CASSLARTNTGELFF
- | - | TRBJ2-2 | TRBV18 | TGTGCCAGCTCACCACTAAGGGGGTTCTTGAGCGCCGGGGAGCTGTTTTTT | CASSPLRGFLSAGELFF
- | - | TRBJ2-7 | TRBV25-1 | TGTGCCAGCAGTGAACCGGGATTCAACGAGCAGTACTTC | CASSEPGFNEQYF
- | - | TRBJ2-5 | TRBV7-2 | TGTGCCAGCAGCCCTCCTGGGACACCTCAAGAGACCCAGTACTTC | CASSPPGTPQETQYF
- | - | TRBJ2-2 | TRBV5-1 | TGCGCCAGCAGCTCACGGACGGCGGACACCGGGGAGCTGTTTTTT | CASSSRTADTGELFF
few | - | TRBJ1-1 | TRBV19 | TGTGCCAGTAGGACAGACCCCATGAACACTGAAGCTTTCTTT | CASRTDPMNTEAFF
once | - | TRBJ1-3 | TRBV5-1 | TGCGCCAGCAGCTTGGGGGATGGCGGCTCTGGAAACACCATATATTTT | CASSLGDGGSGNTIYF
- | - | TRBJ1-3 | TRBV7-2 | TGTGCCAGCAGCTCCCGAAGCTCTGGAAACACCATATATTTT | CASSSRSSGNTIYF
- | - | TRBJ1-1 | TRBV29-1 | TGCAGCGTATCAAGGGGGAGATACACTGAAGCTTTCTTT | CSVSRGRYTEAFF
- | TRBD1 | TRBJ1-5 | TRBV18 | TGTGCCAGCTCACCGGGACAGCATCAGCCCCAGCATTTT | CASSPGQHQPQHF
- | TRBD1 | TRBJ1-1 | TRBV5-1 | TGCGCCAGCAGCTGGCCCCAGGGGGCGTTGATCACTGAAGCTTTCTTT | CASSWPQGALITEAFF
- | - | TRBJ2-6 | TRBV7-3 | TGTGCCAGCAGCCGCCCAGGACAGGGGGCCAACGTCCTGACTTTC | CASSRPGQGANVLTF
- | TRBD1 | TRBJ2-5 | TRBV5-1 | TGCGCCAGCAGCTTGACCGGGACAGAAGAGACCCAGTACTTC | CASSLTGTEETQYF
- | - | TRBJ2-7 | TRBV9 | TGTGCCAGCAGCCCCCGGACGCGGACCTACGAGCAGTACTTC | CASSPRTRTYEQYF
- | - | TRBJ1-3 | TRBV9 | TGTGCCAGCAGCGCCGTTGTCTCTGGAAACACCATATATTTT | CASSAVVSGNTIYF
- | - | TRBJ1-2 | TRBV28 | TGTGCCAGCAGTTTAAAACAGAAACGTTATGGCTACACCTTC | CASSLKQKRYGYTF
- | TRBD2 | TRBJ2-5 | TRBV5-1 | TGCGCCAGCAGCGATGGACTAGCGGGAGTCTCAGGGGGGGAGACCCAGTACTTC | CASSDGLAGVSGGETQYF
- | - | TRBJ2-3 | TRBV25-1 | TGTGCCTCCGGAAGGGCAGATACGCAGTATTTT | CASGRADTQYF
- | TRBD1 | TRBJ1-2 | TRBV19 | TGTGCCAGTAGTAAACGGGACAGGGCGAACTATGGCTACACCTTC | CASSKRDRANYGYTF
- | - | TRBJ2-7 | TRBV19 | TGTGCCAGTAGTAGAGGACACAGATACGAGCAGTACTTC | CASSRGHRYEQYF
once | - | TRBJ2-7 | TRBV27 | TGTGCCGCCAGCACGGTCGCTGGCCTCGAGCAGTACTTC | CAASTVAGLEQYF
- | TRBD2 | TRBJ2-1 | TRBV4-1 | TGCGCCAGCAGCCGCTCGCGGGGGGGCTACAATGAGCAGTTCTTC | CASSRSRGGYNEQFF
- | TRBD2 | TRBJ2-2 | TRBV18 | TGTGCCAGCTCACCTAGTATAGCGGGAGGGCCGAACGGGGAGCTGTTTTTT | CASSPSIAGGPNGELFF
- | TRBD1 | TRBJ2-7 | TRBV5-6 | TGTGCCAGCAGGATGAGACAGGGACAAACCTACGAGCAGTACTTC | CASRMRQGQTYEQYF
- | - | TRBJ1-1 | TRBV10-3 | TGTGCCATCCTTGGGACACCCAACACTGAAGCTTTCTTT | CAILGTPNTEAFF
- | TRBD2 | TRBJ2-7 | TRBV5-1 | TGCGCCAGCAGCTTGGTGTCTAGCGGGAGTTATGGGTACGAGCAGTACTTC | CASSLVSSGSYGYEQYF
once | TRBD1 | TRBJ1-6 | TRBV4-1 | TGCGCCAGCAGCCCGGGACAGGGGTCGTCCTATAATTCACCCCTCCACTTT | CASSPGQGSSYNSPLHF
- | TRBD1 | TRBJ2-7 | TRBV5-1 | TGCGCCAGCAGCTTGAGGGGGCTCTCCTACGAGCAGTACTTC | CASSLRGLSYEQYF
once | - | TRBJ2-3 | TRBV19 | TGTGCCAGTACCAGGAAACCAGATACGCAGTATTTT | CASTRKPDTQYF